Reported below is one T cell receptor beta chain. No antigen is known for it. The ends were cut back, 6 bases at V and 3 bases at J, with 25 bases in the middle. Germline V gene lookup returns CDR1 ENHRY and CDR2 SYGVKD. This CDR3 spans 18 amino acids. Enrollment shut out patients with autoimmune disease history or systemic immunosuppression. The sample belongs to a study of OX40 agonist ivuxolimab in advanced cancers. Study in general: The patients received agonistic anti-OX40 (CD134) antibody ivuxolimab. Hepatocellular carcinoma, melanoma, renal cell or head and neck cancer affected the dose-escalation patients. The study's findings and limits: In general, CD8+ T cells held more expanded clones than CD4+ did, on average.

Profiled with immunoSEQ multiplex PCR; TCRdb holds only in-frame clones, not every one. There are about 26,000 clones in the sample; 79% occur only once, and around 33% lies in the top ten. Specimen: CD4+ or CD8+ T cells sorted from blood, collected in a trial of the OX40 agonist ivuxolimab. This sequence joins TRBV10-3 and TRBJ2-3; D tentatively reads TRBD1 or TRBD2 (5 bases each). The TCR comes from an adult with an advanced solid tumor such as melanoma, head and neck, liver or kidney cancer. The CDR3 spells CAISPTGSPVRRTDTQYF. CDR3 nucleotides: TGTGCCATCAGCCCCACAGGCAGCCCGGTTCGGAGGACAGATACGCAGTATTTT.